Below, one T cell receptor beta chain is given with its context. The entry originates in a study of blood T cell repertoires in COVID-19. Study details: Specimens from acute and convalescent COVID-19 originated in the United States, Italy and Spain. Sources were T cells, B-cell-depleted T cells, or PBMCs; the material itself was cDNA or gDNA.

The CDR3 spans 19 residues. Germline lookup yields CDR1 SGHRS and CDR2 YFSETQ. The trim removed 3 bases at V and 0 bases at J, leaving 10 bases unmatched. Produced via immunoSEQ multiplex PCR; TCRdb's table is partial and in-frame only. Seen here are under 200,000 clones, roughly 85% observed once, and the top ten hold approximately 0.99%. Sample: peripheral blood. This chain connects TRBV5-1 to TRBJ2-1; 12 bases map to TRBD1. This TCR was recovered from a man in his forties with acute or convalescent COVID-19. This CDR3 is CASSWGQGAPQPSYNEQFF. Written as DNA, the CDR3 is TGCGCCAGCAGCTGGGGACAGGGGGCCCCTCAACCCTCCTACAATGAGCAGTTCTTC.